Sequencing of this T cell receptor (beta chain) was carried out in a study of T cells in Graves' hyperthyroidism and ophthalmopathy. As for the study in general: Staff took peripheral blood when the initial diagnosis was made, before any treatment began.

The CDR3 is 15 residues long. V was pared by 5 bases and J by 0 bases, with 11 bases between. Germline CDR1 LNHNV, CDR2 YYDKDF (reference sequence). In the ophthalmopathy cohort, Clinical Activity Score was at least 3, NOSPECS grade at least 4, and duration under 3 months. Diagnosis rested on symptoms, serum thyroxine and TRAb, thyroid ultrasound, and orbital computed tomography. TCR beta CDR3 regions were amplified from RNA. The HTBI primer set was used in a first-round RT-PCR of the TCR CDR3. TCRdb re-called the multiplex PCR reads through MiXCR, storing one row per CDR3 protein. This table has 400,000 or so distinct CDR3 sequences, roughly 15% appearing once.

This chain joins TRBV15 and TRBJ1-5; D may be TRBD1 (5 bases). Sequences were obtained from blood. The source is a woman aged 55-69 years with Graves' ophthalmopathy. The CDR3 loop is CATSLGLHSNQPQHF. The DNA for the CDR3 is TGTGCCACCAGCTTGGGGCTACATAGCAATCAGCCCCAGCATTTT.